These T cell receptor beta chains were read from a single sample in a study of CD8+ T cells in alopecia areata. TCRdb's table, derived via immunoSEQ multiplex PCR, lists solely in-frame clones and lacks some. Altogether about 200,000 clones are present, around 62% being singletons, with the ten largest covering approximately 0.45%. The material was CD4+ T cells sorted from blood, obtained at week 0. The receptor set was obtained from a human donor with alopecia areata. The CDR3 runs from the conserved cysteine through the conserved F or W. The D gene is left open where the match is weak. The listing skips clone size in some rows; elsewhere it reads once, few, many or a size class.

V gene: TRBV19
J gene: TRBJ2-2
clone size: NA
D gene: NA
CDR3 protein: CASSRWEANTGELFF
CDR3 DNA: TGTGCCAGTAGTAGGTGGGAAGCGAACACCGGGGAGCTGTTTTTT

V gene: TRBV9
J gene: TRBJ2-7
clone size: NA
D gene: NA
CDR3 protein: CASSVASGQIYEQYF
CDR3 DNA: TGTGCCAGCAGCGTAGCGTCGGGACAAATCTACGAGCAGTACTTC

V gene: TRBV7-2
J gene: TRBJ2-1
clone size: few
D gene: TRBD1
CDR3 protein: CASSLDRGINNEQFF
CDR3 DNA: TGTGCCAGCAGCTTGGACAGGGGCATAAACAATGAGCAGTTCTTC

V gene: TRBV29-1
J gene: TRBJ2-3
clone size: NA
D gene: NA
CDR3 protein: CSVVRHITDTQYF
CDR3 DNA: TGCAGCGTTGTCAGGCATATCACAGATACGCAGTATTTT

V gene: TRBV29-1
J gene: TRBJ1-2
clone size: NA
D gene: NA
CDR3 protein: CSADGYGYTF
CDR3 DNA: TGCAGCGCTGACGGATATGGCTACACCTTC

V gene: TRBV7-9
J gene: TRBJ2-3
clone size: NA
D gene: NA
CDR3 protein: CASSFGSGTDTQYF
CDR3 DNA: TGTGCCAGCAGCTTCGGTAGCGGCACAGATACGCAGTATTTT

V gene: TRBV9
J gene: TRBJ2-3
clone size: NA
D gene: TRBD2
CDR3 protein: CASSSTSGRADTQYF
CDR3 DNA: TGTGCCAGCAGCTCTACTAGCGGGAGGGCAGATACGCAGTATTTT

V gene: TRBV6-1
J gene: TRBJ2-7
clone size: NA
D gene: NA
CDR3 protein: CASSEYEGPFYEQYF
CDR3 DNA: TGTGCCAGCAGTGAATACGAGGGGCCGTTCTACGAGCAGTACTTC

V gene: TRBV29-1
J gene: TRBJ2-7
clone size: NA
D gene: NA
CDR3 protein: CSVSPQGVIEQYF
CDR3 DNA: TGCAGCGTCAGCCCCCAGGGAGTCATCGAGCAGTACTTC

V gene: TRBV30
J gene: TRBJ2-6
clone size: few
D gene: NA
CDR3 protein: CAWSVPLVSGANVLTF
CDR3 DNA: TGTGCCTGGAGTGTTCCACTCGTCTCTGGGGCCAACGTCCTGACTTTC

V gene: TRBV5-1
J gene: TRBJ2-1
clone size: NA
D gene: NA
CDR3 protein: CASSVEGTLGFF
CDR3 DNA: TGCGCCAGCAGCGTGGAGGGGACCCTCGGGTTCTTC

V gene: TRBV25-1
J gene: TRBJ2-5
clone size: NA
D gene: NA
CDR3 protein: CASRGTVETQYF
CDR3 DNA: TGTGCCAGCAGGGGTACCGTGGAGACCCAGTACTTC

V gene: TRBV7-3
J gene: TRBJ2-2
clone size: NA
D gene: NA
CDR3 protein: CASRFQITGELFF
CDR3 DNA: TGTGCCAGCCGGTTTCAGATAACCGGGGAGCTGTTTTTT

V gene: TRBV9
J gene: TRBJ2-5
clone size: NA
D gene: NA
CDR3 protein: CASSVVGETQYF
CDR3 DNA: TGTGCCAGCAGCGTAGTAGGGGAGACCCAGTACTTC

V gene: TRBV30
J gene: TRBJ1-1
clone size: NA
D gene: NA
CDR3 protein: CAWSVLPGAFF
CDR3 DNA: TGTGCCTGGAGTGTTCTCCCCGGGGCTTTCTTT

V gene: TRBV30
J gene: TRBJ2-2
clone size: NA
D gene: NA
CDR3 protein: CAWGRQTNTGELFF
CDR3 DNA: TGTGCCTGGGGCCGACAGACGAACACCGGGGAGCTGTTTTTT

V gene: TRBV7-9
J gene: TRBJ2-5
clone size: NA
D gene: TRBD1
CDR3 protein: CASSTTGGQTQYF
CDR3 DNA: TGTGCCAGCAGCACGACAGGGGGCCAGACCCAGTACTTC